This T cell receptor beta chain is from a study of CD8+ T cells in alopecia areata. Notes on this clone: Its antigen is unidentified.

Across 4 to 6 patients, CD4+ cells underwent sorting into CD25+CD127- cells. Investigators isolated RNA and reverse transcribed it into cDNA to act as the sequencing template. Here immunoSEQ multiplex PCR was the method, and the copy in TCRdb shows in-frame clones only, minus some. The sample includes 7,500 to 9,000 clones, 60% to 85% of them seen just once. The V gene lost 2 bases and the J gene lost 1 base, with 7 bases spanning the gap. The CDR3 runs to 14 residues. Germline V CDR1 and CDR2: SGHTA, FQGNSA. Study-wide findings and caveats: Scalp sample sequencing also detects resident alphabeta T cells of normal skin. Lesional tissue from the scalp (especially in alopecia totalis/universalis) showed higher clonality than normal scalp.

The specimen sequenced was CD4+ Tregs sorted from blood. The V call is TRBV7-2, the J call TRBJ2-3; unclear D gene. This clonotype was obtained from a human donor with alopecia areata. The CDR3 here is CASSLLDGTDTQYF. In DNA form, the CDR3 reads TGTGCCAGCAGCTTACTGGACGGCACAGATACGCAGTATTTT.